The TCR beta chain under discussion was sequenced for a study of CD8+ T cells in alopecia areata. Across the whole study: Treated patients received severity scores based on the percentage of scalp area affected. Study results and limitations: Expanded CD8+ clones among the top 100, as well as scalp clonality, were significantly decreased by tofacitinib. On tofacitinib, scalp and blood still held many of the expanded lesional clones.

As for this clone: Its antigen remains unknown.

cDNA serving as the sequencing template came from extracted, reverse transcribed RNA. Assay: immunoSEQ multiplex PCR; the TCRdb copy retains only in-frame clones and omits some. The table has about 300,000 clones, 58% seen once. The treatment was: oral pan-JAK inhibitor, 5-10 mg twice daily. Per germline, CDR1 GTSNPN and CDR2 SVGIG (reference sequence). CDR3 length equals 11 residues. V was cut by 5 bases and J by 5 bases, with 9 bases left in between. The input for sequencing was CD4+ T cells sorted from blood, taken at week 24, from a patient treated with tofacitinib. The receptor comes from a human donor with alopecia areata. The chain is built from TRBV30 and TRBJ1-1; D gene ambiguous. The CDR3 spells CAWEDWTEAFF. The CDR3, as DNA: TGTGCCTGGGAAGACTGGACTGAAGCTTTCTTT.